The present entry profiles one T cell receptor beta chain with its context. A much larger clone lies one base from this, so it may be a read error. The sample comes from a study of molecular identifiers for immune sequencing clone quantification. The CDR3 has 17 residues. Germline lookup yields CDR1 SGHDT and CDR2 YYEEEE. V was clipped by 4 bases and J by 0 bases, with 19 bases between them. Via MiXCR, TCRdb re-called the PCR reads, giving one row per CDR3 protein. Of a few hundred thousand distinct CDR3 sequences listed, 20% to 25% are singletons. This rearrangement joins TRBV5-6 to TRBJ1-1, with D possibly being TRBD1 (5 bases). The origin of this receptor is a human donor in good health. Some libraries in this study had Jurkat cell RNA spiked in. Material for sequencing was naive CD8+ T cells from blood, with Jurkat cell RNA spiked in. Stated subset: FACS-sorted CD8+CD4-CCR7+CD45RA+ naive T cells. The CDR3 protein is CASSLKAGRNVNTEAFF. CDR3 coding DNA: TGTGCCAGCAGCCTGAAGGCGGGGCGAAACGTGAACACTGAAGCTTTCTTT. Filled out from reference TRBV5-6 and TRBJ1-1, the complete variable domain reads DAGVTQSPTHLIKTRGQQVTLRCSPKSGHDTVSWYQQALGQGPQFIFQYYEEEERQRGNFPDRFSGHQFPNYSSELNVNALLLGDSALYLCASSLKAGRNVNTEAFFGQGTRLTVV.